The T cell receptor beta chain under discussion was sequenced for a study of T-cell reconstitution after alpha-beta-depleted transplantation in children. With regard to this clonotype: This could be a read error, since a much larger clone is one nucleotide away.

The V gene's germline CDR1 is DFQATT and CDR2 SNEGSKA (reference sequence). CDR3 size: 15 residues. TCRbeta library construction was performed incorporating unique molecular identifiers. TCRdb re-called the PCR reads with MiXCR, one entry per CDR3 protein. The sample consists of about 640,000 distinct CDR3 sequences, around 16% of them appearing once. This TCR was recovered from a human donor who donated a stem cell graft to a child with acute myeloid leukemia. This sequence joins TRBV20-1 and TRBJ2-4; TRBD1 matches at 10 bases. Material: PBMCs from the stem cell graft donor, obtained from the stem cell graft. The CDR3 sequence is CSARRTGGAKHIQYF. The CDR3 nucleotides are TGCAGTGCTAGACGGACAGGGGGAGCCAAACACATTCAGTACTTC.